Listed below are T cell receptor beta chains from one sample, sequenced in a study of spatial heterogeneity in lung cancer. TCRdb fed the 5' RACE reads into MiXCR, producing one record per CDR3 protein. Of some 37,000 distinct CDR3 sequences listed, around 7% were seen once; the top ten hold roughly 28%. The sample in question was PBMCs, obtained at surgery. All receptors come from a male donor with early-stage non-small cell lung cancer. Both conserved end residues are part of each CDR3. The D gene is left open where the match is weak. Some rows mark clone size as missing; the rest say once, few, many or name a class of expanded clone.

J,size,V,D,CDR3,DNA
TRBJ2-6,many,TRBV20-1,NA,CSARDLDRPSGANVLTF,TGCAGTGCTAGAGATCTTGACAGGCCCTCTGGGGCCAACGTCCTGACTTTC
TRBJ2-1,many,TRBV18,NA,CASSPLMNEQFF,TGTGCCAGCTCACCACTGATGAATGAGCAGTTCTTC
TRBJ2-1,many,TRBV12-3/TRBV12-4,TRBD2,CASSLASGGYNEQFF,TGTGCCAGCAGTCTCGCTAGCGGGGGGTACAATGAGCAGTTCTTC
TRBJ1-2,NA,TRBV7-2,NA,CASSLFNYGYTF,TGTGCCAGCAGCTTATTTAACTATGGCTACACCTTC
TRBJ2-4,many,TRBV13,NA,CASSVYRANIQYF,TGTGCCAGCAGCGTTTACCGGGCAAACATTCAGTACTTC
TRBJ1-1,many,TRBV7-3,NA,CASSLGQKDTEAFF,TGTGCCAGCAGCTTAGGCCAGAAGGACACTGAAGCTTTCTTT
TRBJ1-2,many,TRBV14,NA,CASSQDWDGPKGYTF,TGTGCCAGCAGCCAAGACTGGGACGGGCCGAAGGGCTACACCTTC
TRBJ2-5,NA,TRBV9,NA,CASSPLDYGTQYF,TGTGCCAGCAGCCCCCTAGATTACGGGACCCAGTACTTC
TRBJ2-5,many,TRBV7-2,NA,CASSFGDPQETQYF,TGTGCCAGCAGCTTCGGGGACCCCCAAGAGACCCAGTACTTC
TRBJ1-1,NA,TRBV30,NA,CAWRARTVFNTEAFF,TGTGCCTGGAGGGCCCGGACCGTCTTTAACACTGAAGCTTTCTTT
TRBJ2-3,few,TRBV18,TRBD2,CASSVTGTSRTDTQYF,TGTGCCAGCTCAGTAACCGGGACTAGCCGCACAGATACGCAGTATTTT
TRBJ2-2,many,TRBV6-5,NA,CASSYSGTGELFF,TGTGCCAGCAGTTACTCTGGGACCGGGGAGCTGTTTTTT
TRBJ1-6,many,TRBV6-2/TRBV6-3,NA,CASSSRLLDNSPLHF,TGTGCCAGCAGTTCGCGGCTCCTAGATAATTCACCCCTCCACTTT
TRBJ2-1,many,TRBV6-2/TRBV6-3,NA,CASSYAGAYGQFF,TGTGCCAGCAGTTACGCAGGGGCCTATGGACAGTTCTTC
TRBJ1-5,NA,TRBV6-1,NA,CASNPYNSGVGSNQPQHF,TGTGCCAGCAACCCTTACAATTCAGGGGTCGGGAGCAATCAGCCCCAGCATTTT
TRBJ2-5,many,TRBV9,NA,CASSGLVQETQYF,TGTGCCAGCAGCGGATTGGTCCAAGAGACCCAGTACTTC
TRBJ2-3,many,TRBV20-1,NA,CSAQPGGWADTQYF,TGCAGTGCCCAACCTGGGGGCTGGGCAGATACGCAGTATTTT
TRBJ2-2,few,TRBV6-2/TRBV6-3,NA,CASSFPFGELFF,TGTGCCAGCAGTTTCCCATTCGGGGAGCTGTTTTTT
TRBJ1-1,few,TRBV6-5,NA,CASSYSGVWRREDTEAFF,TGTGCCAGCAGTTACTCGGGGGTGTGGAGAAGAGAGGACACTGAAGCTTTCTTT
TRBJ1-1,many,TRBV7-8,NA,CASSLVPGRDTEAFF,TGTGCCAGCAGCTTAGTCCCGGGGAGGGACACTGAAGCTTTCTTT
TRBJ1-1,many,TRBV5-1,NA,CASRWAVDTEAFF,TGCGCCAGCCGGTGGGCAGTTGACACTGAAGCTTTCTTT
TRBJ1-1,many,TRBV6-2/TRBV6-3,TRBD1,CASRQGEDTEAFF,TGTGCCAGCAGACAGGGGGAGGACACTGAAGCTTTCTTT
TRBJ2-3,few,TRBV2,TRBD1,CASRRETGPDTQYF,TGTGCCAGCAGGAGGGAGACAGGGCCAGATACGCAGTATTTT
TRBJ2-3,many,TRBV4-2,NA,CASSQDPGRDTQYF,TGTGCCAGCAGCCAAGATCCAGGGCGAGATACGCAGTATTTT
TRBJ2-5,few,TRBV18,NA,CASSPTSTTQETQYF,TGTGCCAGCTCACCAACCTCAACAACCCAAGAGACCCAGTACTTC
TRBJ1-1,many,TRBV29-1,NA,CSVDGSYTEAFF,TGCAGCGTTGATGGCAGCTACACTGAAGCTTTCTTT
TRBJ2-7,NA,TRBV10-3,NA,CAISEFRLVGSYEQYF,TGTGCCATCAGTGAGTTCCGGCTAGTCGGCTCCTACGAGCAGTACTTC
TRBJ2-3,medium-sized,TRBV3-1,TRBD2,CASSLPGRLRYF,TGTGCCAGCAGCCTACCCGGGAGGCTCAGGTATTTT
TRBJ1-1,few,TRBV4-3,TRBD1,CASSLGQGYSTEAFF,TGCGCCAGCAGCCTGGGACAGGGGTACAGCACTGAAGCTTTCTTT
TRBJ1-1,NA,TRBV5-1,NA,CASSLSTANTEAFF,TGCGCCAGCAGCTTGTCAACGGCGAACACTGAAGCTTTCTTT
TRBJ1-6,many,TRBV14,TRBD1,CASSPGQYNSPLHF,TGTGCCAGCAGCCCGGGACAGTATAATTCACCCCTCCACTTT
TRBJ1-3,NA,TRBV25-1,NA,CASSEFSGASGNTIYF,TGTGCCAGCAGTGAATTCTCAGGAGCCTCTGGAAACACCATATATTTT
TRBJ1-1,many,TRBV12-3/TRBV12-4,NA,CASSFSSRTEAFF,TGTGCCAGCAGTTTCAGTAGTAGGACTGAAGCTTTCTTT
TRBJ2-3,NA,TRBV6-1,TRBD2,CASSALAGGPPLPDTQYF,TGTGCCAGCAGTGCGCTAGCGGGAGGCCCCCCTCTACCAGATACGCAGTATTTT
TRBJ1-1,many,TRBV12-5,NA,CASGLSSGGHTEAFF,TGTGCTAGTGGTTTGTCAAGCGGGGGGCACACTGAAGCTTTCTTT
TRBJ1-1,NA,TRBV11-2,NA,CASSRQTGTVNTEAFF,TGTGCCAGCAGCCGCCAGACCGGGACGGTGAACACTGAAGCTTTCTTT
TRBJ1-5,many,TRBV2,TRBD1,CASTPGQSTYSNQPQHF,TGTGCCAGCACTCCGGGACAGTCGACCTATAGCAATCAGCCCCAGCATTTT
TRBJ2-3,many,TRBV11-3,TRBD2,CASSSRLAGGADTQYF,TGTGCCAGCAGCTCCCGACTAGCGGGAGGTGCAGATACGCAGTATTTT
TRBJ1-1,many,TRBV5-5,NA,CASSLLGQSPEAFF,TGTGCCAGCAGCTTGCTCGGACAGTCCCCTGAAGCTTTCTTT
TRBJ2-7,many,TRBV7-8,TRBD2,CASSPLAGGYEQYF,TGTGCCAGCAGCCCCCTAGCGGGAGGGTACGAGCAGTACTTC
TRBJ2-3,many,TRBV19,TRBD2,CASSPKTSGRRDTQYF,TGTGCCAGTAGTCCGAAGACTAGCGGGAGAAGGGATACGCAGTATTTT
TRBJ2-1,many,TRBV7-2,NA,CASSTHWGEQFF,TGTGCCAGCAGCACCCACTGGGGTGAGCAGTTCTTC
TRBJ1-3,few,TRBV12-3/TRBV12-4,NA,CASSLPQGVGNTIYF,TGTGCCAGCAGCCTACCACAGGGTGTTGGAAACACCATATATTTT
TRBJ2-5,NA,TRBV11-2,TRBD2,CASSQMGSGVLQETQYF,TGTGCCAGCAGCCAGATGGGTAGCGGGGTTCTCCAAGAGACCCAGTACTTC
TRBJ1-1,many,TRBV4-3,NA,CASSQENVGNTEAFF,TGCGCCAGCAGCCAAGAAAATGTCGGGAACACTGAAGCTTTCTTT
TRBJ1-2,many,TRBV6-5,NA,CASYEGGINYGYTF,TGTGCCAGTTATGAGGGGGGCATCAACTATGGCTACACCTTC
TRBJ2-5,many,TRBV29-1,TRBD1,CSVSQGARETQYF,TGCAGCGTTTCACAGGGGGCTAGGGAGACCCAGTACTTC